The 21 T cell receptor beta chains presented below share a single source sample, sequenced in a study of blood T cell repertoires in COVID-19. Only in-frame clones appear in the TCRdb table, and some are missing; sequencing was by immunoSEQ multiplex PCR. In the table there are 200,000 to 250,000 clones, approximately 88% of which are singletons. Sequencing was carried out using peripheral blood. The receptors come from a man aged 55 to 70 who had recovered from COVID-19.

This chain links TRBV7-8 with TRBJ1-5, with TRBD1 matching 7 bases. The CDR3 runs 15 residues. The junction had 2 bases not matched to a gene; V was cut back by 2 bases and J by 1 base. Looked up from germline, CDR1 is SGHVS and CDR2 is FQNEAQ. For the CDR3, the DNA is TGTGCCAGCAGCTTACAGGGGGGAAGCAATCAGCCCCAGCATTTT. Translated: CASSLQGGSNQPQHF.

This chain links TRBV7-9 with TRBJ2-7, with D tentatively TRBD2 (5 bases). The CDR3 totals 14 residues. Germline CDR1 is SEHNR and CDR2 is FQNEAQ (reference sequence). V gave up 5 bases and J gave up 2 bases, with 13 bases separating them. For the CDR3, the DNA is TGTGCCAGCAGCCTCCGGGTCGGGGCCTACGAGCAGTACTTC. It codes for CASSLRVGAYEQYF.

The V call is TRBV6-1, the J call TRBJ1-1; a possible D gene is TRBD1 (6 bases). Trimming removed 0 bases at V and 5 bases at J, with 13 bases between. The CDR3 consists of 15 residues. The V gene's germline CDR1 is MNHNS and CDR2 SASEGT. The CDR3 sequence: CASSEALLRGTEAFF. CDR3 nucleotide sequence: TGTGCCAGCAGTGAAGCCCTATTGAGGGGGACTGAAGCTTTCTTT.

V usage is TRBV12-2 and J usage is TRBJ2-7; the table names TRBD2, a call not compared with the DNA. TRBV12-2 is described as a pseudogene. The CDR3 sequence is 17 residues long. The CDR3 loop is CASRLPPLAGFSYEQYF. The CDR3 nucleotides are TGTGCAAGTCGCTTACCCCCACTAGCGGGGTTCTCCTACGAGCAGTACTTC.

The V gene is TRBV18, the J gene TRBJ2-2, with 13 positions matching TRBD2. The CDR3 has 19 amino acids. The J segment lost 4 bases and the V segment lost 4 bases, leaving 12 bases of the junction unmatched. Germline V gene sequence: CDR1 KGHSH, CDR2 LQKENI. The CDR3 sequence: CASSLLPTSGRATTGELFF. In DNA form, the CDR3 reads TGTGCCAGCTCACTACTTCCTACTAGCGGGAGGGCCACCACCGGGGAGCTGTTTTTT.

The sample holds one count of this clone. This chain links TRBV20-1 with TRBJ1-2; the D gene is possibly TRBD1 (6 bases). With 4 bases removed from V and 5 bases from J, the gap between germline ends came to 8 bases. CDR3 length: 11 amino acids. Germline values: CDR1 DFQATT, CDR2 SNEGSKA (reference sequence). The CDR3 spells CSAKQGYGYTF. DNA for the CDR3: TGCAGTGCTAAACAGGGTTATGGCTACACCTTC.

V and J are TRBV9 and TRBJ2-3; no firm D call. V dropped 6 bases and J dropped 1 base, with 9 bases sitting between them. The CDR3 is 13 residues long. Germline values: CDR1 SGDLS, CDR2 YYNGEE. In nucleotides, the CDR3 is TGTGCCAGCAACTCCTACGGCACAGATACGCAGTATTTT. Encoded protein: CASNSYGTDTQYF.

The chain recombines TRBV7-2 with TRBJ1-2, with TRBD1 identical over 10 bases. There are 16 residues in the CDR3. CDR1 and CDR2 (germline): SGHTA, FQGNSA. V lost 5 bases to trimming and J lost 2 bases; unmatched junction nucleotides: 8. The CDR3 bases are TGTGCCAGCAGCCCGGACAGGGGGAACCCCAACTATGGCTACACCTTC. Translation: CASSPDRGNPNYGYTF.

The chain has TRBV19 and TRBJ1-1, with D possibly TRBD1 on 5 matching bases. This CDR3 spans 12 amino acids. The germline CDR1 and CDR2 sequences are LNHDA and SQIVND (reference sequence). Trimming cost V 6 bases and J 10 bases, with 15 bases left between them. DNA of the CDR3: TGTGCCAGTAGCCATCAGGACAAGGGAGCTTTCTTT. This sequence encodes CASSHQDKGAFF.

This chain connects TRBV23-1 to TRBJ1-5; unclear D gene. TRBV23-1 is identified as an open reading frame with a role that is uncertain. V dropped 4 bases and J dropped 4 bases, with 20 bases sitting between them. The CDR3 covers 17 residues. In DNA, the CDR3 is TGCGCCAGCAGTCGCCTGCGCGGCGTGCCTCCGAATCAGCCCCAGCATTTT. It encodes CASSRLRGVPPNQPQHF.

The rearrangement joins TRBV7-3 to TRBJ1-1; no reliable D call. CDR3 length: 16 amino acids. Germline CDR1 SGHTA, CDR2 FQGTGA. Trimming shortened V by 1 base and J by 1 base, and 13 bases separated the two germline ends. CDR3 sequence reads: CASSLMAAGRNTEAFF. In DNA form, the CDR3 reads TGTGCCAGCAGCTTAATGGCCGCAGGCCGGAACACTGAAGCTTTCTTT.

In DNA, the CDR3 is TGTGCCAGCAGCCTGGCAGGGCCAGGAAGCAGGGGTGGCTACACCTTC. Protein product: CASSLAGPGSRGGYTF. The chain uses TRBV7-3 and TRBJ1-2, with D perhaps TRBD1 (6 bases). The V end lost 5 bases, the J end lost 7 bases, and 23 bases lay between the germline ends. The germline gives CDR1 SGHTA, CDR2 FQGTGA. This CDR3 is built from 16 residues.

This clone is a singleton in its sample. V is TRBV6-2 or TRBV6-3 and J is TRBJ2-6; TRBD1 agrees at 10 bases. Germline CDR1 reads MNHEY; CDR2 reads SVGEGT. The J segment lost 2 bases and the V segment lost 3 bases, leaving 13 bases of the junction unmatched. The CDR3 loop spans 20 amino acids. CDR3 in DNA: TGTGCCAGCAGTTATTACAGGACAGGGGGAGGAGGGCCTGGGGCCAACGTCCTGACTTTC. Protein product: CASSYYRTGGGGPGANVLTF.

V is TRBV6-5 and J is TRBJ2-1; D not resolved. V was clipped by 7 bases and J by 6 bases, with 16 bases between them. The CDR3 is 14 residues long. Germline values: CDR1 MNHEY, CDR2 SVGAGI. CDR3 region: CASKFADTANEQFF. The CDR3 region has the DNA TGTGCCAGCAAATTCGCAGACACGGCCAATGAGCAGTTCTTC.

The chain links TRBV11-2 to TRBJ2-2; 10 positions match TRBD2. The CDR3 is 17 amino acids. Trimming removed 3 bases from V and 4 bases from J; junction bases left unmatched: 8. From germline, CDR1 is SGHAT and CDR2 FQNNGV. The CDR3 nucleotides are TGTGCCAGCAGCTTCTCCTCTAGCGGGGGACGCACCGGGGAGCTGTTTTTT. This gives the protein CASSFSSSGGRTGELFF.

The rearrangement joins TRBV7-2 to TRBJ1-2, with D possibly being TRBD1 (5 bases). V lost 4 bases, J lost 0 bases, and 15 bases lay in between. The germline V gene has CDR1 SGHTA and CDR2 FQGNSA. The length of the CDR3 is 16 residues. The CDR3 spells CASSSREGKSNYGYTF. CDR3 sequence (DNA): TGTGCCAGCAGCTCCAGGGAGGGGAAATCTAACTATGGCTACACCTTC.

The CDR3 sequence is CASSNLMNTEAFF. The CDR3 nucleotides are TGTGCCAGCAGTAACCTAATGAACACTGAAGCTTTCTTT. This chain links TRBV7-2 with TRBJ1-1; D ambiguous. The germline CDR1 and CDR2 sequences are SGHTA and FQGNSA. This CDR3 spans 13 amino acids. Deletions cut 6 bases from V and 0 bases from J, with 8 bases between. Full variable domain (outside the CDR3, taken from reference TRBV7-2 and TRBJ1-1): GAGVSQSPSNKVTEKGKDVELRCDPISGHTALYWYRQSLGQGLEFLIYFQGNSAPDKSGLPSDRFSAERTGGSVSTLTIQRTQQEDSAVYLCASSNLMNTEAFFGQGTRLTVV.

The rearrangement uses TRBV20-1 and TRBJ2-7; 8 bases match TRBD1. This CDR3 contains 14 residues. In germline, CDR1 is DFQATT, CDR2 SNEGSKA (reference sequence). V shed 3 bases, J shed 4 bases, and the junction held 8 bases outside the gene matches. The CDR3 region is CSASPPGGGYEQYF. The CDR3 coding sequence is TGCAGTGCTAGTCCCCCAGGGGGCGGGTACGAGCAGTACTTC.

V and J are TRBV21-1 and TRBJ2-3; TRBD2, as called in the table, went unchecked against the DNA. TRBV21-1 is labeled a pseudogene. This CDR3 is built from 18 residues. As DNA, the CDR3 is TGTGCCAGCAGCAAAAACGGTGGGACTAGCGGGAATAGGGATACGCAGTATTTT. It translates to CASSKNGGTSGNRDTQYF.

This chain joins TRBV19 and TRBJ2-1; 12 bases match TRBD2. Germline V CDR1 and CDR2: LNHDA, SQIVND (reference sequence). Germline trimming cut 5 bases from V and 0 bases from J; bases unmatched to any gene: 2. This CDR3 is 16 amino acids long. The CDR3 DNA reads TGTGCCAGTAGTTTGACTAGCGGGAGCTCCTACAATGAGCAGTTCTTC. This gives the protein CASSLTSGSSYNEQFF.

This clone was seen a single time. As DNA, the CDR3 is TGTGCCAGCAGTTTATACGGGGGTCGCACTGAAGCTTTCTTT. It encodes CASSLYGGRTEAFF. The gene calls are TRBV27 and TRBJ1-1; D might be TRBD1 (5 bases). Looked up from germline, CDR1 is MNHEY and CDR2 is SMNVEV (reference sequence). V lost 1 base, J lost 4 bases, and 10 bases lay in between. This CDR3 region has 14 residues.